Below, 7 T cell receptor beta chains from the same sample are listed, as sequenced in a study of cytomegalovirus exposure and HLA in healthy donors. PCR amplification relied on 60 Vbeta primers (plus 13 Jbeta primers). TCRdb's copy holds only in-frame clones and misses some; the assay was immunoSEQ multiplex PCR. The sample shows some 110,000 clones, about two thirds of them seen only once. Source material: PBMCs. The origin of the receptors is a boy younger than 18 in good health and CMV-seronegative.

The genes are TRBV2 and TRBJ1-5; D ambiguous. V was shortened by 6 bases and J by 1 base, with 10 bases between the two germline ends. Per the germline V gene, CDR1 is SNHLY and CDR2 is FYNNEI. The CDR3 consists of 14 residues. CDR3 sequence: CASSPPGSNQPQHF. The CDR3, as DNA: TGTGCCAGCAGCCCACCGGGGAGCAATCAGCCCCAGCATTTT.

The genes are TRBV5-6 and TRBJ2-1, with D perhaps TRBD2 (6 bases). V lost 1 base, J lost 10 bases, and 9 bases lay in between. Germline assignment: CDR1 SGHDT and CDR2 YYEEEE. The CDR3 has 12 residues. The CDR3 coding sequence is TGTGCCAGCAGCTTGTTTCGGGGGGAGCAGTTCTTC. This codes for CASSLFRGEQFF.

This CDR3 reads CATQNRGSGAYNSPLHF. The CDR3, as DNA: TGCGCCACCCAAAACAGGGGCAGCGGTGCCTATAATTCACCCCTCCACTTT. This chain links TRBV4-3 with TRBJ1-6, with TRBD1 matching 7 bases. This CDR3 comprises 17 residues. The ends lost 10 bases at V and 2 bases at J; junction bases unmatched: 14. From germline, CDR1 is LGHNA and CDR2 YSLEER.

The chain links TRBV29-1 to TRBJ2-7, with TRBD1 identical over 8 bases. Germline-derived CDR1 and CDR2 are SQVTM and ANQGSEA. Trimming at V came to 4 bases and at J to 3 bases, leaving 5 bases not matched to a gene. The CDR3 spans 13 residues. CDR3 residues: CSVADRDRYEQYF. The CDR3 DNA reads TGCAGCGTTGCGGACAGGGACCGCTACGAGCAGTACTTC.

The DNA for the CDR3 is TGTGCCAGCAGCGTGACAGGGGGGAGGGAGCAGTACTTC. Translated: CASSVTGGREQYF. The V call is TRBV13, the J call TRBJ2-7, with 9 bases aligning to TRBD1. With V trimmed by 5 bases and J by 7 bases, 6 bases remained unmatched. The CDR3 runs 13 residues. In germline, CDR1 is PRHDT, CDR2 FYEKMQ (reference sequence). The whole variable domain, filled in from reference TRBV13 and TRBJ2-7, reads AAGVIQSPRHLIKEKRETATLKCYPIPRHDTVYWYQQGPGQDPQFLISFYEKMQSDKGSIPDRFSAQQFSDYHSELNMSSLELGDSALYFCASSVTGGREQYFGPGTRLTVT.

V gene TRBV5-8 combines with J gene TRBJ1-2; 7 bases align to TRBD1. The CDR3 has 13 amino acids. CDR1 and CDR2 (germline): SGHTS, YDEGEE. Trimming cost V 1 base and J 6 bases; bases outside gene matches: 3. Here the CDR3 reads CASSLRDSDGYTF. DNA for the CDR3: TGTGCCAGCAGCTTGCGGGACAGCGATGGCTACACCTTC.

The chain is built from TRBV9 and TRBJ2-7, with D maybe TRBD1 (5 bases). Germline assignment: CDR1 SGDLS and CDR2 YYNGEE. Trimming removed 0 bases at V and 3 bases at J, with 16 bases between. The CDR3 is 16 amino acids. Here the CDR3 DNA reads TGTGCCAGCAGCGTAGACCCCGAAGGGGCTTACTACGAGCAGTACTTC. It encodes CASSVDPEGAYYEQYF. Variable domain in full (rest from reference TRBV9 and TRBJ2-7): DSGVTQTPKHLITATGQRVTLRCSPRSGDLSVYWYQQSLDQGLQFLIQYYNGEERAKGNILERFSAQQFPDLHSELNLSSLELGDSALYFCASSVDPEGAYYEQYFGPGTRLTVT.